Described below is a single TCR beta chain sequence and its context. Its target is unknown. Using immunoSEQ multiplex PCR, the repertoire was profiled, and TCRdb retains in-frame clones only, with some absent. Of 2 million to 2.5 million clones in the sample, 95% are singletons; the top ten hold around 0.13%. The data belong to a study of shared clonotypes between healthy human individuals. The overall study: Three CD4 naive, three CD4 memory, two CD8 naive and one CD8 memory plate were used per donor.

Each donor was a Caucasian adult residing in Nashville, Tennessee. The germline gives CDR1 SEHNR, CDR2 FQNEAQ (reference sequence). CDR3 length: 15 residues. Trimming removed 4 bases from V and 5 bases from J, with 17 bases in between. General observations from the study: Naive subsets typically showed greater estimated richness than memory subsets.

The origin of this receptor is a man between 18 and 29 years old in good health. Sequences were obtained from naive CD4+ T cells sorted from blood. Subset here: CD45RA+ positively selected. The chain is built from TRBV7-9 and TRBJ1-1, with D tentatively TRBD1 (6 bases). The CDR3 protein is CASSSGRGVRTEAFF. CDR3 coding DNA: TGTGCCAGCAGCTCCGGGAGGGGGGTTAGGACTGAAGCTTTCTTT.